One and the same sample provided the 16 T cell receptor beta chains below, sequenced in a study of control samples from healthy donors and cancer patients. Produced via immunoSEQ multiplex PCR; TCRdb's table is partial and in-frame only. The data hold 84,000 or so clones, with 75% to 95% observed a single time. The material sequenced was blood. The receptors derive from a man younger than 40 in good health.

The sample holds a few counts of this clone. The gene calls are TRBV14 and TRBJ1-6; 9 positions match TRBD1. The CDR3 runs 15 residues. The germline CDR1 and CDR2 sequences are SGHDN and FVKESK. V lost 5 bases, J lost 9 bases, and 8 bases stayed unmatched. The CDR3 region is CASSFGDRARSPLHF. CDR3 nucleotides: TGTGCCAGCAGCTTTGGGGACAGGGCTCGTTCACCCCTCCACTTT.

The chain is built from TRBV9 and TRBJ2-7; D is possibly TRBD2 (6 bases). The germline V and J ends were trimmed by 0 bases and 0 bases, with 7 bases remaining between them. Per germline, CDR1 SGDLS and CDR2 YYNGEE. The CDR3 spans 14 residues. The CDR3 coding sequence is TGTGCCAGCAGCGTAGGGCGGGGCTCCTACGAGCAGTACTTC. Protein product: CASSVGRGSYEQYF.

A few counts support this clone. The chain couples TRBV7-9 to TRBJ1-5; D not certain. The CDR3 is 13 amino acids. Germline assignment: CDR1 SEHNR and CDR2 FQNEAQ (reference sequence). V lost 3 bases to trimming and J lost 1 base, with 4 bases between them. The CDR3 DNA follows: TGTGCCAGCAGCTTTAGGAGCAATCAGCCCCAGCATTTT. This sequence encodes CASSFRSNQPQHF.

The V and J genes are TRBV4-1 and TRBJ1-2; 10 bases are shared with TRBD1. Germline-derived CDR1 and CDR2 are MGHRA and YSYEKL. With V trimmed by 1 base and J by 5 bases, 7 bases remained unmatched. CDR3 size: 16 residues. The CDR3 is CASSQGGTGDSYGYTF. Written as DNA, the CDR3 is TGCGCCAGCAGCCAAGGGGGGACAGGGGATTCGTATGGCTACACCTTC.

V is TRBV5-1 and J is TRBJ2-7; TRBD2 matches 12 bases. The length of the CDR3 is 14 residues. The germline gives CDR1 SGHRS, CDR2 YFSETQ. V shed 1 base and J 5 bases; nucleotides not matched to a gene: 1. The CDR3: CASSLRTSGNEQYF. CDR3 coding DNA: TGCGCCAGCAGCTTGCGGACTAGCGGGAACGAGCAGTACTTC.

This chain joins TRBV5-6 and TRBJ1-2, with 11 bases that match TRBD1. Germline values: CDR1 SGHDT, CDR2 YYEEEE. CDR3 length equals 14 residues. V trimming: 3 bases; J trimming: 8 bases; junction bases outside the gene matches: 6. CDR3 loop: CASSWQDRGRGYTF. Written as DNA, the CDR3 is TGTGCCAGCAGCTGGCAGGACAGGGGGCGAGGCTACACCTTC.

The gene calls are TRBV6-4 and TRBJ1-6; D might be TRBD1 (6 bases). The CDR3 extends over 19 amino acids. Trimming stripped 7 bases from V and 0 bases from J, with 22 bases between. CDR1 is MRHNA, CDR2 SNTAGT, per germline. CDR3 DNA: TGTGCCAGCAAGGCCACTTCGACAGGAGCTGGCTCCTATAATTCACCCCTCCACTTT. Protein: CASKATSTGAGSYNSPLHF.

J is TRBJ1-6 and V is TRBV7-2; 10 nucleotides agree with TRBD1. Unmatched junction bases numbered 2, after V lost 5 bases and J lost 10 bases. Per germline, CDR1 SGHTA and CDR2 FQGNSA. This CDR3 contains 13 residues. CDR3 nucleotide sequence: TGTGCCAGCAGCCTGGGACAGGGGTCACCCCTCCACTTT. Protein sequence: CASSLGQGSPLHF.

The chain uses TRBV5-1 and TRBJ2-1; a possible D gene is TRBD2 (7 bases). CDR3 length: 19 residues. Germline V gene sequence: CDR1 SGHRS, CDR2 YFSETQ. The V gene lost 0 bases and the J gene lost 4 bases, with 23 bases spanning the gap. CDR3 residues: CASSLEGGDSPTRYNEQFF. Here the CDR3 DNA reads TGCGCCAGCAGCTTGGAGGGGGGGGACTCTCCCACCCGTTACAATGAGCAGTTCTTC. The whole variable domain, remainder taken from reference TRBV5-1 and TRBJ2-1, is KAGVTQTPRYLIKTRGQQVTLSCSPISGHRSVSWYQQTPGQGLQFLFEYFSETQRNKGNFPGRFSGRQFSNSRSEMNVSTLELGDSALYLCASSLEGGDSPTRYNEQFFGPGTRLTVL.

The chain has TRBV19 and TRBJ2-3, with D possibly matching TRBD1 (5 bases). The ends were cut back, 3 bases at V and 2 bases at J, with 12 bases in the middle. Per germline, CDR1 LNHDA and CDR2 SQIVND (reference sequence). The CDR3 has 15 residues. CDR3 sequence reads: CASSIDSLSTDTQYF. The CDR3 DNA sequence: TGTGCCAGTAGTATTGACAGTCTTTCCACAGATACGCAGTATTTT. The full variable domain, rest sourced from reference TRBV19 and TRBJ2-3, is DGGITQSPKYLFRKEGQNVTLSCEQNLNHDAMYWYRQDPGQGLRLIYYSQIVNDFQKGDIAEGYSVSREKKESFPLTVTSAQKNPTAFYLCASSIDSLSTDTQYFGPGTRLTVL.

V is TRBV5-1 and J is TRBJ2-4; TRBD1 aligns across 7 bases. In germline, CDR1 is SGHRS, CDR2 YFSETQ. With V trimmed by 1 base and J by 3 bases, 4 bases remained unmatched. This CDR3 is 15 amino acids long. The CDR3 region has the DNA TGCGCCAGCAGCTTGCCGACAGGGTTCAAAAACATTCAGTACTTC. It codes for CASSLPTGFKNIQYF.

The chain is built from TRBV6-4 and TRBJ1-2; D call uncertain. The V end was cut by 0 bases, the J end by 4 bases, with 6 bases between. The germline gives CDR1 MRHNA, CDR2 SNTAGT. This CDR3 contains 13 residues. The CDR3 loop is CASSDSAGYGYTF. The CDR3 region has the DNA TGTGCCAGCAGTGACTCAGCGGGCTATGGCTACACCTTC.

The chain is built from TRBV24-1 and TRBJ2-1, with 7 bases matching TRBD2. The CDR3 consists of 15 residues. The trim removed 4 bases at V and 5 bases at J, leaving 7 bases unmatched. Per germline, CDR1 KGHDR and CDR2 SFDVKD. The CDR3 DNA follows: TGTGCCACCAGTGACCCAGCGGGATCAAACAATGAGCAGTTCTTC. Amino acids: CATSDPAGSNNEQFF.

The rearrangement uses TRBV4-3 and TRBJ1-6; 10 bases agree with TRBD1. The CDR3 is 14 residues long. Germline loops: CDR1 LGHNA, CDR2 YSLEER. With 4 bases clipped from V and 8 bases from J, the junction kept 2 bases outside the gene matches. The CDR3, as DNA: TGCGCCAGCAGCCGGGGACAGGGGTATTCACCCCTCCACTTT. It encodes CASSRGQGYSPLHF.

This clone appeared a single time. The chain has TRBV15 and TRBJ2-1, with D uncertain. Germline V gene lookup returns CDR1 LNHNV and CDR2 YYDKDF (reference sequence). The CDR3 length is 12 residues. Trimming removed 4 bases from V and 6 bases from J, with 7 bases in between. As DNA, the CDR3 is TGTGCCACCAGCAAGGTGGGCAATGAGCAGTTCTTC. Translating gives CATSKVGNEQFF.

V is TRBV6-2 or TRBV6-3 and J is TRBJ1-5, with D possibly matching TRBD1 (5 bases). The V end was cut by 2 bases, the J end by 4 bases, with 12 bases between. CDR1 is MNHEY, CDR2 SVGEGT, per germline. This CDR3 comprises 15 residues. CDR3 sequence (DNA): TGTGCCAGCAGTTACACCGACAGCTTGAATCAGCCCCAGCATTTT. Protein product: CASSYTDSLNQPQHF.